Listed below are T cell receptor beta chains from one sample, sequenced in a study of CD8 T cells in Susac syndrome. Each CDR3 protein is one row after TCRdb ran MiXCR on the immunoSEQ multiplex PCR reads. The profile shows 90,000 to 150,000 distinct CDR3 sequences, roughly 91% of them singletons. Sequences were obtained from CD4+ T cells from PBMCs. Source of these receptors: a human donor in good health. Both conserved end residues are part of each CDR3. A D gene is named only where the DNA matches it firmly. Clone size is given for some rows only: seen once, a few or many times, or a class if the clone is expanded.

v_gene,d_gene,j_gene,abundance,CDR3aa
TRBV11-3,NA,TRBJ2-7,NA,CASSFLTAAEQYF
TRBV6-6,TRBD1,TRBJ2-2,NA,CASSPQGARNGELFF
TRBV3-1,NA,TRBJ2-1,NA,CASSPRLGPRSYEQFF
TRBV6-2/TRBV6-3,TRBD2,TRBJ2-1,NA,CASSYGTRFPEQFF
TRBV20-1,TRBD2,TRBJ2-5,NA,CSASGLAGGQETQYF
TRBV5-4,TRBD2,TRBJ2-7,NA,CASSRGLAGLLDGYEQYF
TRBV5-8,NA,TRBJ2-7,NA,CASSFYEQYF
TRBV19,TRBD2,TRBJ2-5,NA,CASRSAGKETQYF
TRBV7-6,NA,TRBJ1-3,NA,CASSLGRGTSGNTIYF
TRBV10-2,NA,TRBJ1-1,NA,CASSEPWGTEAFF
TRBV24-1,TRBD1,TRBJ2-1,NA,CATSGGQGPFNEQFF
TRBV4-1,NA,TRBJ2-1,few,CASSQSNEQFF
TRBV20-1,NA,TRBJ2-7,NA,CSARDPGRYEQYF
TRBV7-2,NA,TRBJ2-3,NA,CASTDPRGGSSTDTQYF
TRBV20-1,NA,TRBJ1-5,NA,CSAGGGVGQPQHF
TRBV10-3,NA,TRBJ1-1,NA,CAIRGVGDTTEAFF
TRBV7-9,NA,TRBJ1-1,NA,CASSLRDGPNTEAFF
TRBV20-1,NA,TRBJ1-2,NA,CSARDFKDVFRGGYTF
TRBV5-6,TRBD2,TRBJ2-3,NA,CASSLLAGVINTDTQYF
TRBV20-1,NA,TRBJ2-3,NA,CSAPELGGPPDTQYF
TRBV18,NA,TRBJ2-7,NA,CASSPLTGSYEQYF
TRBV28,TRBD1,TRBJ1-1,NA,CASSWDRINTEAFF
TRBV20-1,NA,TRBJ2-1,NA,CSAPGAGNEQFF
TRBV5-1,NA,TRBJ2-2,NA,CASSLELTGELFF
TRBV6-2/TRBV6-3,TRBD1,TRBJ2-3,NA,CASSHGTASTDTQYF
TRBV7-8,TRBD2,TRBJ2-1,NA,CASSLAGLADNEQFF
TRBV19,NA,TRBJ2-7,NA,CASSIDRRGHGYEQYF
TRBV19,NA,TRBJ2-7,once,CASSPDRLAYEQYF
TRBV29-1,NA,TRBJ2-5,NA,CSGSNRVFLETQYF
TRBV7-2,TRBD1,TRBJ1-1,once,CASSVSRGPALNTEAFF
TRBV5-6,NA,TRBJ1-2,NA,CASSLHSSNYGYTF